Listed below are T cell receptor beta chains from one sample, sequenced in a study of OX40 agonist ivuxolimab in advanced cancers. Libraries were prepared by immunoSEQ multiplex PCR; TCRdb keeps only in-frame clonotypes and omits some of them. This sample has 57,000 or so clones, with roughly 84% found just once. Sequencing was performed on CD4+ or CD8+ T cells sorted from blood, taken in a trial of the OX40 agonist ivuxolimab. These receptors all come from an adult with an advanced solid tumor such as melanoma, head and neck, liver or kidney cancer. CDR3s include the opening cysteine and the closing phenylalanine or tryptophan. D genes are given only for firm matches. Size tells how often a clone was seen (once, few, many) or the class of an expanded clone, and some rows leave it out.

D gene,J gene,clone size,V gene,CDR3 protein,CDR3 DNA
TRBD1,TRBJ2-3,once,TRBV5-1,CASSPGQVTDTQYF,TGCGCCAGCAGTCCGGGACAGGTTACAGATACGCAGTATTTT
.,TRBJ1-3,.,TRBV21-1,CASSRYPYSGNTIYF,TGTGCCAGCAGCAGATACCCTTACTCTGGAAACACCATATATTTT
TRBD1,TRBJ1-5,.,TRBV19,CASSIWGQGNQPQHF,TGTGCCAGTAGTATATGGGGACAGGGGAATCAGCCCCAGCATTTT
.,TRBJ2-6,.,TRBV14,CASSQVWPSGANVLTF,TGTGCCAGCAGCCAAGTTTGGCCCTCTGGGGCCAACGTCCTGACTTTC
TRBD1,TRBJ1-5,few,TRBV10-2,CASRDRGNQPQHF,TGCGCCAGCAGAGACAGGGGCAATCAGCCCCAGCATTTT
TRBD1,TRBJ2-7,.,TRBV10-1,CASSESTGGIGYEQYF,TGCGCCAGCAGTGAATCCACAGGGGGAATAGGGTACGAGCAGTACTTC
.,TRBJ2-7,.,TRBV11-2,CASSPEAGQNYEQYF,TGTGCCAGCAGCCCCGAGGCAGGGCAAAACTACGAGCAGTACTTC
TRBD2,TRBJ2-2,.,TRBV2,CASSVRGLAVGELFF,TGTGCCAGCAGTGTCAGGGGACTAGCGGTCGGGGAGCTGTTTTTT
TRBD1,TRBJ1-1,.,TRBV4-2,CASSQVGDRTKAFF,TGTGCCAGCAGCCAAGTGGGGGACAGGACAAAAGCTTTCTTT
TRBD2,TRBJ2-2,.,TRBV9,CASSVGGRVNTGELFF,TGTGCCAGCAGCGTCGGGGGGAGGGTTAACACCGGGGAGCTGTTTTTT
.,TRBJ2-7,.,TRBV28,CASSFPRRMTKYSYEQYF,TGTGCCAGCAGTTTCCCCAGACGCATGACTAAATACTCCTACGAGCAGTACTTC
.,TRBJ1-1,.,TRBV7-6,CASSVTGLNTEAFF,TGTGCCAGCAGCGTTACAGGGTTGAACACTGAAGCTTTCTTT
.,TRBJ1-2,.,TRBV30,CAWTQVLSYGYTF,TGTGCCTGGACCCAAGTGTTATCTTATGGCTACACCTTC
.,TRBJ2-1,.,TRBV28,CASRGTSYNEQFF,TGTGCCAGCAGAGGCACCTCCTACAATGAGCAGTTCTTC
TRBD1,TRBJ2-7,.,TRBV11-2,CASSRGQGRGEQYF,TGTGCCAGCAGCCGTGGACAGGGGAGGGGAGAGCAGTACTTC
.,TRBJ1-5,.,TRBV19,CASTPGVGPQHF,TGTGCCAGTACTCCCGGGGTGGGGCCCCAGCATTTT
TRBD1,TRBJ1-1,.,TRBV5-1,CASSLGQVNTEAFF,TGCGCCAGCAGCCTGGGACAGGTGAACACTGAAGCTTTCTTT
.,TRBJ2-5,.,TRBV15,CATSSDLTQETQYF,TGTGCCACCAGCAGCGATTTGACACAAGAGACCCAGTACTTC
.,TRBJ1-5,.,TRBV28,CASSLNQPQHF,TGTGCCAGCAGTTTAAATCAGCCCCAGCATTTT
.,TRBJ2-4,few,TRBV5-6,CASSPATSKNIQYF,TGTGCCAGCAGCCCAGCGACTAGCAAAAACATTCAGTACTTC
TRBD2,TRBJ2-7,.,TRBV19,CASSPSGRALSYEQYF,TGTGCCAGTAGTCCTAGCGGGAGGGCCTTGTCCTACGAGCAGTACTTC